The text below deals with one T cell receptor (beta chain). This sample was taken from a study of blood T cell repertoires in COVID-19. Overall study: The study drew acute and convalescent COVID-19 samples from the United States, Italy and Spain.

Authors' data handling: Quantification of nucleated cells was approximated via reference gene primer amplification. Sequencing was performed with immunoSEQ multiplex PCR; in TCRdb, only in-frame clones are kept and a portion is missing. That table is the source of V, J and clone size, and D and trimming were worked out from the DNA. The sample shows approximately 260,000 clones, approximately 85% of them seen only once. Germline V gene data show CDR1 as SNHLY and CDR2 as FYNNEI. V dropped 9 bases and J dropped 4; count of bases not matched to a gene: 2. This CDR3 is built from 12 residues. Sequencing was performed on peripheral blood. The gene calls are TRBV2 and TRBJ1-4, with TRBD1 matching over 7 bases. This clonotype was sampled from a woman aged 65 to 85 with acute or convalescent COVID-19. In DNA, the CDR3 is TGTGCCAGGGGACAGATTAATGAAAAACTGTTTTTT. Translating gives CARGQINEKLFF.